This T cell receptor beta chain was captured in a study of cytomegalovirus exposure and HLA in healthy donors. Overall study results and limits: As a later analysis showed, a missense DCLRE1C variant was linked to trimming of TCR beta V- and J-genes. CMV serostatus was the only immune exposure information that was available.

Comment on this clone: Its antigen remains unidentified.

Primers: 60 Vbeta forward and 13 Jbeta reverse. This table comes from immunoSEQ multiplex PCR, and its TCRdb copy is limited to in-frame clones, with some not included. The sample consists of tens of thousands of clones, roughly 78% of them appearing once. The receptor's source is a middle-aged woman in good health and CMV-seropositive. Sequenced material: PBMCs.

Written as DNA, the CDR3 is TGTGCTAGTGGTCCTAGCGGGAGGGCCCGGTTCTTC. Translated: CASGPSGRARFF. J is TRBJ2-1 and V is TRBV12-5, with 12 bases that match TRBD2. This CDR3 is built from 12 residues. Germline CDR1 and CDR2: LGHNT and FRNRAP. J was trimmed by 15 bases and V by 5 bases; bases with no gene match: 5.